This entry lists 10 T cell receptor beta chains sequenced from one sample in a study of identical twins. MiXCR, applied by TCRdb to the 5' RACE reads, yields one record per CDR3 protein. The repertoire holds about 200,000 distinct CDR3 sequences, with roughly 15% as singletons. This same sample was also taken into another study, of T cells expressing NK-cell markers.

Material for sequencing was CD8+ T cells sorted from blood. These receptors originate from a young woman in good health.

By its share, this clonotype is medium-sized. Relative to the germline gene, one junction end is altered; a read error may explain this. Here the CDR3 DNA reads TGTGCTAGCAGCTTAGGCGCTGGACGGGGGGTCGGAAATGAGCAGTTCTTC. Protein sequence: CASSLGAGRGVGNEQFF. This rearrangement joins TRBV7-7 to TRBJ2-1; 7 positions match TRBD2. Germline V gives CDR1 SSHAT, CDR2 FNYEAQ (reference sequence). The CDR3 has 17 amino acids.

In this sample, this clonotype turned up a few times. The chain joins TRBV29-1 to TRBJ1-2; D possibly corresponds to TRBD1 (5 bases). The germline V gene encodes CDR1 SQVTM and CDR2 ANQGSEA. The length of the CDR3 is 12 residues. V was trimmed by 6 bases and J by 4 bases, leaving 12 bases between them. The CDR3 sequence: CSVTWGTYGYTF. The CDR3 coding sequence is TGCAGCGTCACTTGGGGGACCTATGGCTACACCTTC.

The V gene is TRBV7-8, the J gene TRBJ1-1; unclear D gene. From germline, CDR1 is SGHVS and CDR2 FQNEAQ. The CDR3 has 14 residues. V dropped 1 base and J dropped 4 bases, with 10 bases sitting between them. CDR3 in amino acids: CASSLVGWGTEAFF. In DNA form, the CDR3 reads TGTGCCAGCAGCTTAGTAGGGTGGGGCACTGAAGCTTTCTTT.

This clonotype was detected only a few times. The CDR3 DNA reads TGCGCCAGCAGCCAAATGACAGGGTCAATCTACGAGCAGTACTTC. Protein product: CASSQMTGSIYEQYF. V gene TRBV4-3 combines with J gene TRBJ2-7; 7 nucleotides line up with TRBD1. With V trimmed by 2 bases and J by 3 bases, 7 bases remained unmatched. This CDR3 comprises 15 residues. Germline CDR1 and CDR2: LGHNA and YSLEER.

The chain employs TRBV7-2 and TRBJ1-1, with no clear D. The length of the CDR3 is 15 residues. The germline V and J ends were trimmed by 1 base and 5 bases, with 14 bases remaining between them. Per the germline V gene, CDR1 is SGHTA and CDR2 is FQGNSA. The CDR3 loop reads CASSLEAGGRTEAFF. The CDR3 region has the DNA TGTGCCAGCAGCTTAGAGGCAGGCGGAAGGACTGAAGCTTTCTTT. Based on the CDR3 plus reference TRBV7-2 and TRBJ1-1, the full variable domain is GAGVSQSPSNKVTEKGKDVELRCDPISGHTALYWYRQSLGQGLEFLIYFQGNSAPDKSGLPSDRFSAERTGGSVSTLTIQRTQQEDSAVYLCASSLEAGGRTEAFFGQGTRLTVV.

This chain joins TRBV11-2 and TRBJ1-1; TRBD1 is a possible D gene (6 bases). CDR1 SGHAT and CDR2 FQNNGV come from the germline V gene. This CDR3 spans 15 amino acids. Trimming pared 6 bases from V and 3 bases from J, leaving 17 bases between. The chain's CDR3 is CASRNGWAGDTEAFF. CDR3 DNA: TGTGCCAGCAGAAACGGGTGGGCAGGGGACACTGAAGCTTTCTTT.

This clonotype appeared a few times. This chain uses TRBV3-1 with TRBJ2-1; maybe TRBD2 (7 bases). V lost 3 bases to trimming and J lost 5 bases, with 11 bases between them. Germline V gene lookup returns CDR1 LGHDT and CDR2 YNNKEL (reference sequence). The CDR3 spans 14 residues. CDR3 loop: CASSHGGLDNEQFF. The CDR3 bases are TGTGCCAGCAGCCACGGGGGGCTGGACAATGAGCAGTTCTTC.

This clonotype came up a few times. The V call is TRBV19, the J call TRBJ2-1, with 9 bases fitting TRBD2. With 3 bases clipped from V and 9 bases from J, the junction kept 15 bases outside the gene matches. The germline CDR1 and CDR2 sequences are LNHDA and SQIVND (reference sequence). This CDR3 has 17 amino acids. The CDR3 DNA follows: TGTGCCAGTAGTATGGGGATAGCGGGAGATTCTCAGGGTGAGCAGTTCTTC. Residues: CASSMGIAGDSQGEQFF.

The chain carries TRBV27 and TRBJ1-6, with unresolved D. CDR3 length: 13 amino acids. Germline lookup yields CDR1 MNHEY and CDR2 SMNVEV (reference sequence). V gave up 6 bases and J gave up 13 bases, with 16 bases separating them. This chain's CDR3 is CASSTSTRAPLHF. The CDR3 DNA reads TGTGCCAGCAGCACCTCGACGCGAGCCCCCCTCCACTTT.

The table lists this clonotype with a few counts. The chain uses TRBV4-3 and TRBJ2-7; 8 bases agree with TRBD2. The CDR3 runs to 15 residues. With V trimmed by 0 bases and J by 3 bases, 4 bases remained unmatched. Germline V gene data show CDR1 as LGHNA and CDR2 as YSLEER. The CDR3 DNA sequence: TGCGCCAGCAGCCAAGATTTGGGACTAGGCTACGAGCAGTACTTC. Translating it yields CASSQDLGLGYEQYF.